The 20 T cell receptor beta chains given below trace back to one sample, sequenced in a study of shared clonotypes between healthy human individuals. TCRdb's table, derived via immunoSEQ multiplex PCR, lists solely in-frame clones and lacks some. This sample carries some 2 million clones, 85% to 95% of them seen once, and the ten largest clones take 0.13%. Sequencing was performed on naive CD4+ T cells sorted from blood. Subset denoted: CD45RA+ positively selected. Receptor source: a man between 18 and 29 years old in good health.

CDR3 loop: CASSYSQRDTYEQYF. CDR3 DNA: TGTGCCAGCAGTTACTCGCAGCGGGACACCTACGAGCAGTACTTC. V usage is TRBV6-6 and J usage is TRBJ2-7, with D possibly being TRBD2 (7 bases). The CDR3 covers 15 residues. Trimming shortened V by 0 bases and J by 2 bases, and 11 bases separated the two germline ends. The germline gives CDR1 MNHNY, CDR2 SVGAGI (reference sequence).

The chain is built from TRBV5-1 and TRBJ2-5; D call uncertain. Per germline, CDR1 SGHRS and CDR2 YFSETQ. The CDR3 extends over 15 amino acids. The V gene lost 3 bases and the J gene lost 5 bases, with 17 bases spanning the gap. As DNA, the CDR3 is TGCGCCAGCAGCTCGTGGGCAGGTCGTGGGGAGACCCAGTACTTC. Amino acids: CASSSWAGRGETQYF.

This chain links TRBV30 with TRBJ2-7, with 8 nucleotides matching TRBD2. V lost 2 bases and J lost 4; bases outside the gene matches: 4. This CDR3 is 13 amino acids long. Germline V gene lookup returns CDR1 GTSNPN and CDR2 SVGIG (reference sequence). The CDR3 region is CAWSIAGPYEQYF. In nucleotides, the CDR3 is TGTGCCTGGAGTATAGCGGGGCCTTACGAGCAGTACTTC.

The V and J genes are TRBV5-1 and TRBJ1-1, with D uncertain. Germline V gives CDR1 SGHRS, CDR2 YFSETQ. The CDR3 sequence is 15 residues long. V was shortened by 5 bases and J by 5 bases, with 19 bases between the two germline ends. The CDR3 is CASRPTPDGVTEAFF. CDR3 nucleotide sequence: TGCGCCAGCAGGCCAACACCGGACGGGGTGACTGAAGCTTTCTTT. Based on the CDR3 plus reference TRBV5-1 and TRBJ1-1, the full variable domain is KAGVTQTPRYLIKTRGQQVTLSCSPISGHRSVSWYQQTPGQGLQFLFEYFSETQRNKGNFPGRFSGRQFSNSRSEMNVSTLELGDSALYLCASRPTPDGVTEAFFGQGTRLTVV.

CDR3 residues: CASSPGLVSYEQYF. The CDR3 DNA is TGTGCCAGCAGCCCGGGACTAGTTAGCTACGAGCAGTACTTC. The V call is TRBV7-6, the J call TRBJ2-7, with TRBD2 identical over 8 bases. There are 14 residues in the CDR3. Germline V gene sequence: CDR1 SGHVS, CDR2 FNYEAQ. Trimming cost V 5 bases and J 3 bases; bases outside gene matches: 6.

The chain employs TRBV9 and TRBJ2-7; possible D gene TRBD2, 6 bases. With 0 bases removed from V and 9 bases from J, the gap between germline ends came to 22 bases. Looked up from germline, CDR1 is SGDLS and CDR2 is YYNGEE. The CDR3 has 16 amino acids. The CDR3 is CASSVGSGVSQGGQYF. CDR3 DNA sequence: TGTGCCAGCAGCGTAGGATCGGGGGTCAGCCAGGGTGGGCAGTACTTC.

This sequence joins TRBV5-8 and TRBJ1-5, with D unresolved. The CDR3 sequence is 14 residues long. Germline CDR1 and CDR2: SGHTS and YDEGEE. V lost 2 bases to trimming and J lost 5 bases, with 11 bases between them. CDR3 region: CASSLEPTDQPQHF. CDR3 in DNA: TGTGCCAGCAGCTTAGAACCCACGGATCAGCCCCAGCATTTT. The complete variable domain, with remaining parts taken from reference TRBV5-8 and TRBJ1-5, reads EAGVTQSPTHLIKTRGQQATLRCSPISGHTSVYWYQQALGLGLQFLLWYDEGEERNRGNFPPRFSGRQFPNYSSELNVNALELEDSALYLCASSLEPTDQPQHFGDGTRLSIL.

The chain carries TRBV5-4 and TRBJ2-1, with TRBD2 identical over 9 bases. The length of the CDR3 is 15 residues. Germline V lookup: CDR1 SGHNT, CDR2 YYREEE (reference sequence). V shed 3 bases, J shed 3 bases, and the junction held 4 bases outside the gene matches. The CDR3 region is CASSSRGGRYNEQFF. CDR3 in DNA: TGTGCCAGCAGCTCGCGGGGGGGCCGCTACAATGAGCAGTTCTTC.

This chain joins TRBV4-1 and TRBJ1-4; D gene uncertain. Trimming stripped 4 bases from V and 3 bases from J, with 9 bases between. The CDR3 totals 14 residues. From germline, CDR1 is MGHRA and CDR2 YSYEKL. This CDR3 is CASSPGLANEKLFF. DNA for the CDR3: TGCGCCAGCAGCCCGGGGTTGGCTAATGAAAAACTGTTTTTT.

This clone came up once. This chain connects TRBV7-9 to TRBJ2-3; TRBD2 aligns across 11 bases. Per the germline V gene, CDR1 is SEHNR and CDR2 is FQNEAQ (reference sequence). The CDR3 totals 16 residues. The J segment lost 6 bases and the V segment lost 0 bases, leaving 5 bases of the junction unmatched. The CDR3 spells CASSLALAGAVDTQYF. CDR3 sequence (DNA): TGTGCCAGCAGCTTAGCACTAGCGGGGGCCGTGGATACGCAGTATTTT.

V is TRBV2 and J is TRBJ1-6; TRBD1 agrees at 9 bases. V shed 6 bases, J shed 6 bases, and the junction held 3 bases outside the gene matches. Germline V gene lookup returns CDR1 SNHLY and CDR2 FYNNEI. The CDR3 consists of 14 residues. The CDR3: CASSWDRVNSPLHF. The CDR3 DNA reads TGTGCCAGCAGCTGGGACAGGGTTAATTCACCCCTCCACTTT.

This clone was seen only once. The gene calls are TRBV7-9 and TRBJ2-5, with D unresolved. This CDR3 spans 13 amino acids. Germline values: CDR1 SEHNR, CDR2 FQNEAQ (reference sequence). With 5 bases removed from V and 7 bases from J, the gap between germline ends came to 14 bases. CDR3: CASSLQGIGTQYF. The CDR3 DNA reads as TGTGCCAGCAGCCTTCAAGGGATCGGGACCCAGTACTTC.

The rearrangement joins TRBV6-5 to TRBJ1-5; maybe TRBD1 (6 bases). Per germline, CDR1 MNHEY and CDR2 SVGAGI. The CDR3 is made up of 15 amino acids. The V end lost 0 bases, the J end lost 3 bases, and 9 bases lay between the germline ends. Here the CDR3 reads CASSYSAGANQPQHF. The CDR3 coding sequence is TGTGCCAGCAGTTACTCGGCAGGGGCCAATCAGCCCCAGCATTTT.

Only one count was recorded for this clone. CDR3 sequence (DNA): TGTGCCAGCAGCCAAGTAACAGGTGGTTCACCCCTCCACTTT. This encodes CASSQVTGGSPLHF. V usage is TRBV14 and J usage is TRBJ1-6, with a tentative D call TRBD1 (5 bases). The CDR3 covers 14 residues. V gave up 1 base and J gave up 9 bases, with 10 bases separating them. Germline CDR1 SGHDN, CDR2 FVKESK.

The chain carries TRBV30 and TRBJ1-6; D is possibly TRBD1 (5 bases). The germline V gene has CDR1 GTSNPN and CDR2 SVGIG (reference sequence). V was pared by 0 bases and J by 9 bases, with 15 bases between. This CDR3 has 15 amino acids. CDR3 DNA sequence: TGTGCCTGGAGTGTCGGTGCAGGGAAAGGTTCACCCCTCCACTTT. Residues: CAWSVGAGKGSPLHF. Using reference TRBV30 and TRBJ1-6 for the parts outside the CDR3, the full variable domain is SQTIHQWPATLVQPVGSPLSLECTVEGTSNPNLYWYRQAAGRGLQLLFYSVGIGQISSEVPQNLSASRPQDRQFILSSKKLLLSDSGFYLCAWSVGAGKGSPLHFGNGTRLTVT.

The CDR3 region is CASSQEGSGEKLFF. The CDR3 DNA reads as TGCGCCAGCAGCCAAGAAGGGAGTGGTGAAAAACTGTTTTTT. This sequence joins TRBV4-3 and TRBJ1-4; D uncertain. CDR1 and CDR2 from the germline V gene are LGHNA and YSLEER. Trimming took 0 bases from V and 7 from J, leaving 9 bases between them. The CDR3 contains 14 residues.

The V and J genes are TRBV27 and TRBJ2-7; the match to TRBD1 covers 7 bases. The CDR3 extends over 16 amino acids. V lost 5 bases and J lost 0; bases outside the gene matches: 10. Germline CDR1 MNHEY, CDR2 SMNVEV (reference sequence). The CDR3 coding sequence is TGTGCCAGCAGTATCGCGAGGGGGCCTAGCTCCTACGAGCAGTACTTC. Amino acids: CASSIARGPSSYEQYF.

The chain combines TRBV18 with TRBJ2-3, with D perhaps assigned TRBD1 or TRBD2 (5 bases each). The germline V gene encodes CDR1 KGHSH and CDR2 LQKENI. Trimming took 0 bases from V and 1 from J, leaving 11 bases between them. This CDR3 is built from 16 residues. CDR3 in amino acids: CASSPPGTLGTDTQYF. The CDR3 nucleotides are TGTGCCAGCTCACCACCCGGGACGTTAGGCACAGATACGCAGTATTTT.

The chain couples TRBV7-8 to TRBJ2-3; 7 nucleotides agree with TRBD2. This CDR3 spans 16 amino acids. Unmatched junction bases numbered 6, after V lost 2 bases and J lost 1 base. CDR1 SGHVS and CDR2 FQNEAQ come from the germline V gene. The CDR3 is CASSLIQRGGTDTQYF. The CDR3 DNA reads as TGTGCCAGCAGCTTAATACAGCGGGGAGGCACAGATACGCAGTATTTT. Supplemented by reference TRBV7-8 and TRBJ2-3, the full variable domain reads GAGVSQSPRYKVAKRGQDVALRCDPISGHVSLFWYQQALGQGPEFLTYFQNEAQLDKSGLPSDRFFAERPEGSVSTLKIQRTQQEDSAVYLCASSLIQRGGTDTQYFGPGTRLTVL.

V is TRBV4-3 and J is TRBJ1-5, with a tentative D call TRBD1 (5 bases). V shed 1 base and J shed 7 bases, with 14 bases lying between them. The CDR3 length is 15 residues. Per germline, CDR1 LGHNA and CDR2 YSLEER. The CDR3 region has the DNA TGCGCCAGCAGCCAAGGAGTGCAAGGGGTCCAGCCCCAGCATTTT. Translated: CASSQGVQGVQPQHF.